This TCR beta chain is from a study of T cell repertoires in cytomegalovirus infection. Across the whole study: Shared public TCR beta signatures pointed to both CMV infection and a matching HLA type. Points from the study as a whole: Identification of carriers of CMV plus the relevant HLA was achieved through cumulative public TCR beta family frequency. Within the response measured ex vivo, HLA-C-restricted CMV-specific TCR beta clonotypes were dominant.

On this clonotype itself: Its antigen remains unknown.

From the reads, TCRdb called clonotypes with MiXCR, one entry per CDR3 protein. The data show hundreds of thousands of distinct CDR3 sequences, 18% seen once. Sequencing was performed on PBMCs. This sequence originates from a human donor in good health (CMV status not recorded). Some clones in this sample may be carry-over from other donors' samples.

CDR3 protein: CASSYFLTGTGELFF. In DNA form, the CDR3 reads TGTGCCAGCAGTTACTTTTTGACAGGGACCGGGGAGCTGTTTTTT. The chain uses TRBV6-2 or TRBV6-3 and TRBJ2-2; TRBD1 aligns across 7 bases. Germline values: CDR1 MNHEY, CDR2 SVGEGT. J was trimmed by 5 bases and V by 1 base; bases with no gene match: 4. The CDR3 is made up of 15 amino acids.